This T cell receptor (beta chain) stems from a study of CD8 T cells in Susac syndrome. Study-wide results and limits: The study conceded that its TCR sequencing and HLA analysis involved relatively few individuals.

The germline CDR1 and CDR2 sequences are MNHEY and SMNVEV (reference sequence). There are 14 residues in the CDR3. The V and J ends lost 5 bases and 7 bases, in that order; junction bases with no gene match: 10. Details on this clonotype: The antigen is unknown.

RNA, at 0.5 to 1 ug, was reverse transcribed with random hexamers. An immunoSEQ multiplex PCR generated amplified TCR beta CDR3 products spanning 54 Vbeta and 13 Jbeta. TCRdb used MiXCR to reprocess the immunoSEQ multiplex PCR reads, holding one entry per CDR3 protein. The table has roughly 400,000 distinct CDR3 sequences, 85% to 90% seen once. The study used treatment-naive patients who had stable or active relapsing-remitting disease as multiple sclerosis controls. TEMRA cells were FACS-enriched and CD8+ and CD4+ T cells negatively isolated. The rearrangement uses TRBV27 and TRBJ1-1; 7 bases are a match to TRBD1. The clonotype comes from a human donor with multiple sclerosis. Sequencing input: CD8+ T cells from PBMCs. The CDR3 nucleotides are TGTGCCAGCAGTCTGAACATGGGACAGATTGAAGCTTTCTTT. This encodes CASSLNMGQIEAFF.